This TCR beta chain was captured by sequencing in a study of beta chain features in type 1 diabetes. Whole-study findings and limits: In the patient group, naive, central memory and Treg TCRB repertoires seemed more alike than in the healthy donor group. VDJ junctions sequenced from type 1 diabetes patients showed fewer insertions and more deletions.

Germline CDR1 and CDR2: MNHEY and SMNVEV (reference sequence). Unmatched junction bases numbered 1, after V lost 5 bases and J lost 3 bases. CDR3 length: 12 residues. What was sequenced were expressed TCRB transcripts, since all of the isolated RNA had been reverse transcribed. Clones were read by immunoSEQ multiplex PCR, and TCRdb kept only the in-frame ones, dropping some. This table has about 140,000 clones, less than 9% appearing once. Concerning this clone: No antigen is known for it.

The chain combines TRBV27 with TRBJ2-7; TRBD1 matches 7 bases. The receptor's source is a woman aged 25-40 years in good health. The sequencing input was central memory CD4+ T cells from blood. CDR3 protein: CASSPGGYEQYF. CDR3 in DNA: TGTGCCAGCAGTCCAGGGGGCTACGAGCAGTACTTC.